This entry concerns a single TCR beta chain. Its antigen is still unknown. This entry comes from a study of Ad26.COV2.S vaccination and SARS-CoV-2 variants. Study-level points and caveats: Reportedly, after vaccination the spike-specific CD8+ and CD4+ T cell responses displayed substantial breadth. Those who received vaccine or placebo ended up with similar non-spike TCR breadth.

The treatment was: some 20 received Ad26.COV2.S at low or high dose, single or two shots; about 5 received placebo; per-sample allocation not given. All samples were drawn on day 63, counting from the first vaccine or placebo injection. Germline values: CDR1 LGHDT, CDR2 YNNKEL (reference sequence). This CDR3 spans 14 amino acids. The V gene lost 4 bases and the J gene lost 3 bases, with 13 bases spanning the gap. The repertoire was sequenced with immunoSEQ multiplex PCR; TCRdb's copy has only in-frame clones and lacks some. The sample lists 300,000 to 500,000 clones; approximately 91% were seen once.

V usage is TRBV3-1 (or the pseudogene TRBV3-2) and J usage is TRBJ2-7; D might be TRBD2 (5 bases). This TCR derives from a person aged 18-60 years who received the Ad26.COV2.S COVID-19 vaccine or a placebo. The specimen comprised peripheral blood, sampled in a trial of Ad26.COV2.S vaccine versus placebo. The CDR3 region is CASSPGRGSYEQYF. In DNA form, the CDR3 reads TGTGCCAGCAGCCCCGGTCGGGGAAGCTACGAGCAGTACTTC.